A selection of T cell receptor beta chains follows, all from one sample in a study of T cell changes during pregnancy in multiple sclerosis. Measured with immunoSEQ multiplex PCR; TCRdb has only the in-frame clones, and not every one. The repertoire has approximately 40,000 clones, 80% to 95% of them found once; the top ten carry about 0.75%. The specimen was CD4+ T cells from peripheral blood mononuclear cells, collected before pregnancy. The receptor source for this set is a female donor with multiple sclerosis, enrolled in a pregnancy study. CDR3s include the opening cysteine and the closing phenylalanine or tryptophan. A D gene is named only where the DNA matches it firmly. Clone size is stated in some rows and not others, as once, few, many or a class when expanded.

J gene | clone size | CDR3 length | V gene | D gene | CDR3 protein | CDR3 DNA
TRBJ1-1 | - | 16 | TRBV9 | TRBD1 | CASSEGSGGERTEAFF | TGTGCCAGCAGCGAGGGGTCAGGGGGCGAGCGCACTGAAGCTTTCTTT
TRBJ2-1 | - | 15 | TRBV5-1 | TRBD2 | CASSSGLAAGGEQFF | TGCGCCAGCAGCTCGGGACTAGCGGCGGGGGGTGAGCAGTTCTTC
TRBJ1-3 | once | 15 | TRBV4-1 | - | CASSSGVFSGNTIYF | TGCGCCAGCAGTTCAGGGGTATTCTCTGGAAACACCATATATTTT
TRBJ1-4 | - | 15 | TRBV28 | - | CASSLRGGGPEKLFF | TGTGCCAGCAGCCTGCGGGGAGGGGGACCTGAAAAACTGTTTTTT
TRBJ1-5 | - | 15 | TRBV12-2 | - | CASPSWGGAHQPQHF | TGTGCAAGCCCCTCCTGGGGGGGGGCTCATCAGCCCCAGCATTTT
TRBJ2-7 | - | 14 | TRBV4-1 | - | CASSQTSVPYEQYF | TGCGCCAGCAGCCAAACTAGTGTTCCCTACGAGCAGTACTTC
TRBJ2-2 | - | 12 | TRBV30 | - | CAWGLTTGELFF | TGTGCCTGGGGACTAACTACCGGGGAGCTGTTTTTT
TRBJ2-1 | - | 16 | TRBV11-3 | - | CASSLDAGVVANEQFF | TGTGCCAGCAGCTTAGATGCCGGGGTAGTCGCCAATGAGCAGTTCTTC
TRBJ2-5 | once | 15 | TRBV23-1 | - | CASSQSRGPQETQYF | TGCGCCAGCAGTCAATCCCGAGGCCCCCAAGAGACCCAGTACTTC
TRBJ1-5 | - | 13 | TRBV6-6 | TRBD1 | CASRFRGLEPQHF | TGTGCCAGCAGGTTCAGGGGGCTGGAGCCCCAGCATTTT
TRBJ2-7 | - | 14 | TRBV25-1 | - | CASSGRTPSYEQYF | TGTGCCAGCAGTGGCAGGACACCCTCCTACGAGCAGTACTTC
TRBJ1-1 | - | 14 | TRBV5-1 | TRBD1 | CASSLDRGGSEAFF | TGCGCCAGCAGCTTAGACAGGGGAGGGAGTGAAGCTTTCTTT
TRBJ2-3 | - | 16 | TRBV6-1 | - | CASSEPGAVSTDTQYF | TGTGCCAGCAGTGAACCAGGGGCCGTGAGCACAGATACGCAGTATTTT
TRBJ2-3 | once | 15 | TRBV6-5 | TRBD1 | CASSYGTGGADTQYF | TGTGCCAGCAGCTATGGGACAGGGGGCGCAGATACGCAGTATTTT
TRBJ2-7 | - | 15 | TRBV28 | TRBD2 | CASSRLAGDSREQYF | TGTGCCAGCAGTCGACTAGCGGGAGACTCGCGGGAGCAGTACTTC
TRBJ1-5 | - | 13 | TRBV27 | - | CASSLRGNQPQHF | TGTGCCAGCAGCCTCAGGGGAAATCAGCCCCAGCATTTT
TRBJ2-1 | - | 15 | TRBV7-8 | TRBD2 | CASSPLLAGGREQFF | TGTGCCAGCAGCCCCTTACTAGCGGGGGGGCGTGAGCAGTTCTTC
TRBJ2-1 | - | 11 | TRBV20-1 | - | CSAPFLNEQFF | TGCAGTGCCCCCTTCTTAAATGAGCAGTTCTTC
TRBJ2-7 | - | 13 | TRBV28 | TRBD2 | CAAGDGGSYEQYF | TGTGCCGCGGGGGATGGGGGTTCCTACGAGCAGTACTTC
TRBJ2-5 | - | 14 | TRBV29-1 | TRBD2 | CSVAGLAGVETQYF | TGCAGCGTCGCCGGACTAGCGGGAGTGGAGACCCAGTACTTC
TRBJ2-3 | - | 13 | TRBV18 | - | CASSPSRGDTQYF | TGTGCCAGCTCACCAAGTAGGGGAGATACGCAGTATTTT
TRBJ2-5 | - | 13 | TRBV7-3 | - | CASSYDNSGAQYF | TGTGCCAGCAGTTACGACAACTCCGGGGCCCAGTACTTC
TRBJ1-4 | - | 16 | TRBV9 | TRBD1 | CASSLWGDRVNEKLFF | TGTGCCAGCAGCTTATGGGGGGACAGGGTGAATGAAAAACTGTTTTTT
TRBJ2-3 | - | 17 | TRBV19 | TRBD2 | CASSARRTSEKGDTQYF | TGTGCCAGTAGTGCTCGAAGGACTAGCGAGAAGGGAGATACGCAGTATTTT
TRBJ1-6 | - | 14 | TRBV27 | TRBD1 | CASRTGGDNSPLHF | TGTGCCAGCAGGACAGGGGGCGATAATTCACCCCTCCACTTT
TRBJ2-1 | - | 16 | TRBV7-9 | TRBD2 | CASSLAGLAGYNEQFF | TGTGCCAGCAGCTTAGCGGGACTAGCGGGATACAATGAGCAGTTCTTC
TRBJ1-2 | - | 14 | TRBV19 | - | CASSPDSQNYGYTF | TGTGCCAGTAGTCCCGACAGCCAGAACTATGGCTACACCTTC
TRBJ1-4 | - | 16 | TRBV6-5 | TRBD1 | CASSYGTGGANEKLFF | TGTGCCAGCAGTTACGGGACAGGTGGTGCTAATGAAAAACTGTTTTTT
TRBJ1-5 | - | 15 | TRBV2 | TRBD1 | CASSYAGGGHQPQHF | TGTGCCAGCAGTTACGCAGGGGGAGGCCATCAGCCCCAGCATTTT
TRBJ1-3 | - | 15 | TRBV7-9 | TRBD1 | CASSLVTGTGNTIYF | TGTGCCAGCAGCTTAGTGACAGGGACTGGAAACACCATATATTTT
TRBJ1-3 | - | 14 | TRBV29-1 | - | CSVSLRGAGNTIYF | TGCAGCGTTTCACTGCGGGGGGCTGGAAACACCATATATTTT
TRBJ1-3 | - | 14 | TRBV29-1 | - | CSVGTSVSGNTIYF | TGCAGCGTTGGGACATCGGTCTCTGGAAACACCATATATTTT
TRBJ1-1 | - | 16 | TRBV5-5 | TRBD1 | CASSSDRGLLESKAFF | TGTGCCAGCAGCTCGGACAGGGGGCTTCTAGAGTCTAAAGCTTTCTTT
TRBJ2-3 | - | 16 | TRBV19 | TRBD2 | CASSSKLAGGLDTQYF | TGTGCCAGTAGTTCAAAACTAGCGGGAGGTTTAGATACGCAGTATTTT
TRBJ1-1 | - | 14 | TRBV6-5 | - | CASRDLDEQPEAFF | TGTGCCAGCAGGGACTTAGATGAGCAACCTGAAGCTTTCTTT
TRBJ2-1 | - | 15 | TRBV25-1 | TRBD1 | CASSENFGTGEEQFF | TGTGCCAGCAGTGAAAACTTCGGGACAGGGGAGGAGCAGTTCTTC
TRBJ2-2 | - | 16 | TRBV7-3 | - | CASSLRNGGGTGELFF | TGTGCCAGCAGCTTAAGGAACGGGGGAGGCACCGGGGAGCTGTTTTTT
TRBJ2-3 | - | 8 | TRBV27 | - | CASRTGYF | TGTGCCAGCCGGACTGGGTATTTT
TRBJ2-7 | - | 17 | TRBV27 | TRBD1 | CASSFRATGLFSYEQYF | TGTGCCAGCAGTTTTAGGGCGACAGGGTTATTCTCCTACGAGCAGTACTTC
TRBJ2-7 | - | 12 | TRBV2 | - | CASSAGVGGQYF | TGTGCCAGCAGTGCCGGGGTCGGCGGGCAGTACTTC
TRBJ2-7 | - | 17 | TRBV28 | - | CASVPLPASPGTTEQYF | TGTGCCAGCGTCCCCCTGCCGGCTAGCCCGGGCACCACCGAGCAGTACTTC
TRBJ2-2 | - | 14 | TRBV2 | - | CASTVLVEGGELFF | TGTGCCAGCACGGTCCTAGTGGAAGGCGGGGAGCTGTTTTTT
TRBJ1-1 | - | 17 | TRBV10-1 | TRBD1 | CASSESPWFDRENEAFF | TGCGCCAGCAGTGAGTCCCCTTGGTTTGACAGGGAAAATGAAGCTTTCTTT
TRBJ1-1 | - | 13 | TRBV10-3 | TRBD1 | CAIKGQGETEAFF | TGTGCCATCAAGGGACAGGGGGAAACTGAAGCTTTCTTT
TRBJ2-5 | - | 15 | TRBV5-1 | - | CASSYAGMREETQYF | TGCGCCAGCAGCTACGCCGGGATGAGGGAAGAGACCCAGTACTTC
TRBJ2-1 | once | 19 | TRBV6-4 | - | CASSDSTISRDTHHNEQFF | TGTGCCAGCAGTGACTCAACGATTTCCCGGGACACCCACCACAATGAGCAGTTCTTC
TRBJ2-7 | - | 14 | TRBV5-6 | TRBD2 | CASSPPGGSYEQYF | TGTGCCAGCAGCCCGCCCGGGGGGTCCTACGAGCAGTACTTC